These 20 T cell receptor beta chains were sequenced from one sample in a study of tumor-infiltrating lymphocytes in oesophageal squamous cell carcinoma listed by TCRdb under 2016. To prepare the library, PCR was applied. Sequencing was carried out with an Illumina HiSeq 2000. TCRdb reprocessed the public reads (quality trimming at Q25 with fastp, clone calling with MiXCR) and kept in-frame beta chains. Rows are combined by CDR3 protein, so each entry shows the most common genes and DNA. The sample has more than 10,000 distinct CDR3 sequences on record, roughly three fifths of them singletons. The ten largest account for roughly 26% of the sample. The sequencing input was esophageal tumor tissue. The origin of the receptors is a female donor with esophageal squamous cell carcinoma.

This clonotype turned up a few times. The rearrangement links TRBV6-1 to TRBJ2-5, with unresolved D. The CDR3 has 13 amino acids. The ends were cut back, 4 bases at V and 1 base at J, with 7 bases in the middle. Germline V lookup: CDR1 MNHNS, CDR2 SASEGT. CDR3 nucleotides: TGTGCCAGCAGTGGGGTATCCCAAGAGACCCAGTACTTC. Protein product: CASSGVSQETQYF.

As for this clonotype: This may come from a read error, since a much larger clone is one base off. The CDR3 protein is CASSPTIRELFF. In DNA form, the CDR3 reads TGTGCCAGCAGCCCTACGATCAGGGAGCTGTTTTTT. The rearrangement links TRBV7-8 to TRBJ1-1; D gene uncertain. The J call may be incorrect, as the DNA end agrees better with TRBJ2-2. This CDR3 region has 12 residues. CDR1 SGHVS and CDR2 FQNEAQ come from the germline V gene.

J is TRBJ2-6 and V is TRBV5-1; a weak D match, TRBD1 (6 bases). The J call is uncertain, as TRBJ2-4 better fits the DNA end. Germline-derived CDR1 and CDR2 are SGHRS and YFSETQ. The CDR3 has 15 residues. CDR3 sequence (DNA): TGCGCCAGCAGCTTGGCCCCCGGGACATCCTACGATCAGTACTTC. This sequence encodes CASSLAPGTSYDQYF.

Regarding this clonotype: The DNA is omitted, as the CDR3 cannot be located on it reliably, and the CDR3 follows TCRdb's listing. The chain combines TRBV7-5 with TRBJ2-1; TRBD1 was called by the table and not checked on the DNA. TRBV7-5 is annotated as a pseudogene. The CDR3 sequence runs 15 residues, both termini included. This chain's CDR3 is CISVPEGQSNYGYTF.

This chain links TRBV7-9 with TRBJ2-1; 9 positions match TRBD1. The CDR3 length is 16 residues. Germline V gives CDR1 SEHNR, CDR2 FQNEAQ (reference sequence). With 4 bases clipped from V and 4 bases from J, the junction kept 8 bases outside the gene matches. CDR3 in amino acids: CASSSLGGQGYNEQFF. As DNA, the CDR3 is TGTGCCAGCAGCTCTCTAGGGGGACAGGGATACAATGAGCAGTTCTTC.

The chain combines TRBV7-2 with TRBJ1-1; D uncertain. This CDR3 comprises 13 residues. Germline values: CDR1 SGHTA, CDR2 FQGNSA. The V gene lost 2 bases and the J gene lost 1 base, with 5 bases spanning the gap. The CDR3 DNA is TGTGCCAGCAGCTTACAGAAGAACACTGAAGCTTTCTTT. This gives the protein CASSLQKNTEAFF.

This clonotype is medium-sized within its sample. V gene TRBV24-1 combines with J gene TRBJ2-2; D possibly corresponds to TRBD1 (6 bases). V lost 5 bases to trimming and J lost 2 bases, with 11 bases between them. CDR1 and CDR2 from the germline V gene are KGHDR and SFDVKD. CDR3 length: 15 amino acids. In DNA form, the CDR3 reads TGTGCCACCAGTGCCCAGGGGTTTAACACCGGGGAGCTGTTTTTT. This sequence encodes CATSAQGFNTGELFF.

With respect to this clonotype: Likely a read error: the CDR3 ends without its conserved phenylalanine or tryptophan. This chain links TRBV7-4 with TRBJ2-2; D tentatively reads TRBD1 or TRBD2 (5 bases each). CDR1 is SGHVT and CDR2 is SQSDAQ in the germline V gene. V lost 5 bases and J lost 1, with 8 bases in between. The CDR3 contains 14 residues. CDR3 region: CASSLGRNTGELFS. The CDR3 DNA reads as TGTGCCAGCAGCCTGGGACGGAACACCGGGGAGCTGTTTTCT.

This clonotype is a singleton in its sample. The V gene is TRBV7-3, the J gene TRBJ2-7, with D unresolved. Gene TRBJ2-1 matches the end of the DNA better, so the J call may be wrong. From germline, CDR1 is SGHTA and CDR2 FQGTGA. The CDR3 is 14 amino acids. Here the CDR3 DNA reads TGTGCCAGCAGCCCCTACTTCCTAGGTAATGAGCAGTTCTTC. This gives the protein CASSPYFLGNEQFF.

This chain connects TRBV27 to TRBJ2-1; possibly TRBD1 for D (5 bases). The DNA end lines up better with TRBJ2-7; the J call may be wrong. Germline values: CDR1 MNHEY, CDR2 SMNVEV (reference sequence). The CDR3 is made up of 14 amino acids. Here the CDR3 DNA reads TGTGCCAGCAGTTTAATCATAGGGGCAGGCGAGCAGTACTTC. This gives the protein CASSLIIGAGEQYF.

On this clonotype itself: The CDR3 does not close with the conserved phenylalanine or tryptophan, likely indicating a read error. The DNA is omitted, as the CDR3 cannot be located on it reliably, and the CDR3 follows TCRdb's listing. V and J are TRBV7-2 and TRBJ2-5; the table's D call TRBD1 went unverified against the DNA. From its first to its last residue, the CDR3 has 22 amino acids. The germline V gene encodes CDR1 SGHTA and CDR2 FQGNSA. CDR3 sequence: CASSLRALGGANSGSYEQFFGS.

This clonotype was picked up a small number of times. The CDR3 loop reads CASSLSLRSYEQYF. The CDR3 bases are TGTGCCAGCAGCTTATCCCTCCGATCCTACGAGCAGTACTTC. This chain uses TRBV7-2 with TRBJ2-1; D unclear. The J call could be wrong; TRBJ2-7 is a better fit for the DNA end. Germline CDR1 SGHTA, CDR2 FQGNSA. The CDR3 sequence is 14 residues long.

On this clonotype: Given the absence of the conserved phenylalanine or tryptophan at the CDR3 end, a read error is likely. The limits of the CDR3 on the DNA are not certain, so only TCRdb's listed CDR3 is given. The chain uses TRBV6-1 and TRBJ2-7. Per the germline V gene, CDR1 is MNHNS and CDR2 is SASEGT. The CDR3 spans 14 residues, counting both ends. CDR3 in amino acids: CASSEAGYGYTFGS.

The CDR3 bases are TGTGCCAGCAGCCTAGAGGGGGCAATGGCCTACGAGCAGTACTTC. Translating gives CASSLEGAMAYEQYF. This chain connects TRBV7-8 to TRBJ2-7, with TRBD1 matching over 7 bases. Germline V gives CDR1 SGHVS, CDR2 FQNEAQ. The CDR3 is 15 amino acids. V shed 5 bases and J 2 bases; nucleotides not matched to a gene: 9. The variable domain in full, with the rest retrieved from reference TRBV7-8 and TRBJ2-7, is GAGVSQSPRYKVAKRGQDVALRCDPISGHVSLFWYQQALGQGPEFLTYFQNEAQLDKSGLPSDRFFAERPEGSVSTLKIQRTQQEDSAVYLCASSLEGAMAYEQYFGPGTRLTVT.

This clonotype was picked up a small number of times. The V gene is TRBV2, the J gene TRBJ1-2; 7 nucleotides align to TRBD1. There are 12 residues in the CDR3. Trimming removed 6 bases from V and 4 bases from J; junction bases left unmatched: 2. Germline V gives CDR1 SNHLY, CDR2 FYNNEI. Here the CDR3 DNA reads TGTGCCAGCAGCGGGACAGTCTATGGCTACACCTTC. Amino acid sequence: CASSGTVYGYTF.

Here the CDR3 DNA reads TGTGCCAGCAGCTTAGCGCGGGGGGGAGAGACCCAGTACTTC. As protein: CASSLARGGETQYF. The V gene is TRBV7-9, the J gene TRBJ2-3; 9 positions match TRBD2. The J call is uncertain, as TRBJ2-5 better fits the DNA end. CDR1 is SEHNR and CDR2 is FQNEAQ in the germline V gene (reference sequence). The CDR3 has 14 amino acids.

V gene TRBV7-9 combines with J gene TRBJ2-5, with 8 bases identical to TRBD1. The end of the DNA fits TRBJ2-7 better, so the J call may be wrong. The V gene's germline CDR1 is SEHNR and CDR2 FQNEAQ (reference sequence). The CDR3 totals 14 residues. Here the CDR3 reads CASSLGTGSHEQYF. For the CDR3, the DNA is TGTGCCAGCAGCTTAGGGACAGGGAGCCACGAGCAGTACTTC.

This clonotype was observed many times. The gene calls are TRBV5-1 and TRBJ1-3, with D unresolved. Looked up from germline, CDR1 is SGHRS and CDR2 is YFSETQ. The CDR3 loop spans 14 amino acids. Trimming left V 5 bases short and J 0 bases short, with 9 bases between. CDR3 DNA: TGCGCCAGCAGTGGAGTCGGCTCTGGAAACACCATATATTTT. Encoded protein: CASSGVGSGNTIYF.

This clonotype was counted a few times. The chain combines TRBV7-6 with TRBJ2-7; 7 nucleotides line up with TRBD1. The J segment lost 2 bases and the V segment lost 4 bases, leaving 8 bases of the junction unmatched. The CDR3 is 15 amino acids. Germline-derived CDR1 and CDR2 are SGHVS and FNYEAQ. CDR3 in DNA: TGTGCCAGCAGCTCTCGTTGGGGGACAGCCTACGAGCAGTACTTC. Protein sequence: CASSSRWGTAYEQYF.

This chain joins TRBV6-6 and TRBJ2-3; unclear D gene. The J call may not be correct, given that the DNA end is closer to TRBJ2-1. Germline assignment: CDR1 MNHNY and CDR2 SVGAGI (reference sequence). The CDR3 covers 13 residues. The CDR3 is CASSYGSNNEQFF. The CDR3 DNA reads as TGTGCCAGCAGTTACGGCTCTAACAATGAGCAGTTCTTC.